Presented here are 6 T cell receptor beta chains from one specimen sequenced in a study of T cell responses to AZD1222 COVID-19 vaccine. The repertoire was sequenced with immunoSEQ multiplex PCR; TCRdb's copy has only in-frame clones and lacks some. Seen here are tens of thousands of clones, about 94% observed once, and the top ten hold around 3.2%. Sample: peripheral blood, taken 28 days after the second AZD1222 dose. These TCRs come from an adult who received the AZD1222 COVID-19 vaccine.

V and J are TRBV18 and TRBJ2-7, with D tentatively TRBD2 (5 bases). Germline-derived CDR1 and CDR2 are KGHSH and LQKENI. The CDR3 has 13 amino acids. V was clipped by 2 bases and J by 0 bases, with 5 bases between them. The CDR3 DNA follows: TGTGCCAGCTCACCAGGGAGCTCCTACGAGCAGTACTTC. Translated: CASSPGSSYEQYF.

The chain links TRBV7-9 to TRBJ2-7, with 9 bases identical to TRBD1. V lost 8 bases to trimming and J lost 6 bases; unmatched junction nucleotides: 11. Germline V gives CDR1 SEHNR, CDR2 FQNEAQ (reference sequence). CDR3 length: 14 residues. The CDR3 DNA is TGTGCCAGCTCCCGGGACAGGGTGGTCCTCGAGCAGTACTTC. Encoded protein: CASSRDRVVLEQYF.

The rearrangement joins TRBV5-5 to TRBJ1-3, with D perhaps TRBD1 (5 bases). Germline V gene sequence: CDR1 SGHKS, CDR2 YYEKEE (reference sequence). This CDR3 spans 14 amino acids. V lost 2 bases, J lost 3 bases, and 9 bases lay in between. This chain's CDR3 is CASSFRTNGNTIYF. The CDR3 DNA reads TGTGCCAGCAGCTTCCGGACAAATGGAAACACCATATATTTT.

The DNA for the CDR3 is TGCGCCAGCAGCGCCCAGACGTCCTACAATGAGCAGTTCTTC. Amino acids: CASSAQTSYNEQFF. The rearrangement joins TRBV5-1 to TRBJ2-1; no reliable D call. Germline assignment: CDR1 SGHRS and CDR2 YFSETQ. V lost 4 bases and J 1 base, leaving 9 bases between the germline ends. The CDR3 spans 14 residues.

This chain joins TRBV28 and TRBJ2-7; TRBD2 matches at 14 bases. The CDR3 spans 16 residues. Per the germline V gene, CDR1 is MDHEN and CDR2 is SYDVKM. Germline trimming cut 5 bases from V and 2 bases from J; bases unmatched to any gene: 5. This CDR3 reads CASSGLAGGLAYEQYF. CDR3 bases: TGTGCCAGCAGTGGACTAGCGGGGGGACTTGCCTACGAGCAGTACTTC.

This clone has only one observation. The genes are TRBV30 and TRBJ2-5; D is perhaps TRBD1 (6 bases). Germline values: CDR1 GTSNPN, CDR2 SVGIG (reference sequence). CDR3 length: 12 amino acids. V was clipped by 2 bases and J by 4 bases, with 8 bases between them. CDR3 protein: CAWSRGRETQYF. The CDR3, as DNA: TGTGCCTGGAGTAGGGGGAGAGAGACCCAGTACTTC.